The next 5 T cell receptor beta chains were all read from a single sample in a study of vaccination and CD4 T cells after COVID-19. Scientists ran DNA taken from cultured CD4+ T cells through the Oncomine TCR Beta short-read assay for sequencing. Using its own MiXCR run on the PCR reads, TCRdb lists one record per CDR3 protein. The sample includes around 16,000 distinct CDR3 sequences, roughly 50% of them seen just once. This sample's treatment: approximately nine-day PBMC culture with coronavirus spike peptide pools or control peptides (ViraFEST assay). Their specific antigens are unknown. What was sequenced was CD4+ T cells from blood, cultured in vitro. These receptors came from a human donor who had recovered from COVID-19.

This clonotype has only a few counts. The chain employs TRBV6-1 and TRBJ1-6; the D is unclear. This CDR3 region has 13 residues. V shed 6 bases and J shed 8 bases, with 11 bases lying between them. CDR1 and CDR2 from the germline V gene are MNHNS and SASEGT. CDR3 in DNA: TGTGCCAGCAGGGAGCTAACCCATTCACCCCTCCACTTT. It is translated as CASRELTHSPLHF.

This chain joins TRBV7-2 and TRBJ1-1; D remains ambiguous. Trimming removed 0 bases at V and 2 bases at J, with 10 bases between. This CDR3 region has 15 residues. Germline assignment: CDR1 SGHTA and CDR2 FQGNSA. In DNA form, the CDR3 reads TGTGCCAGCAGCTTAGCGTCGGGGTCTAACACTGAAGCTTTCTTT. Its protein is CASSLASGSNTEAFF.

This clonotype occurred once. V gene TRBV6-2 or TRBV6-3 combines with J gene TRBJ2-1; possibly TRBD2 for D (6 bases). V dropped 6 bases and J dropped 6 bases, with 18 bases sitting between them. Germline V gives CDR1 MNHEY, CDR2 SVGEGT. The CDR3 totals 15 residues. CDR3 coding DNA: TGTGCCAGCAGGGCGGACTACCTCTACTTCAATGAGCAGTTCTTC. Protein sequence: CASRADYLYFNEQFF.

The genes are TRBV7-2 and TRBJ2-3; 8 bases line up with TRBD2. The CDR3 extends over 14 amino acids. Germline V gene sequence: CDR1 SGHTA, CDR2 FQGNSA. The junction had 5 bases not matched to a gene; V was cut back by 6 bases and J by 3 bases. The CDR3 spells CASRVGGGTDTQYF. CDR3 in DNA: TGTGCCAGCAGGGTCGGGGGGGGGACAGATACGCAGTATTTT.

This clonotype was counted only a few times. The chain joins TRBV7-6 to TRBJ1-3; D uncertain. The CDR3 length is 14 residues. Deletions cut 2 bases from V and 1 base from J, with 6 bases between. CDR1 and CDR2 (germline): SGHVS, FNYEAQ. For the CDR3, the DNA is TGTGCCAGCAGCTTACTCTCGTCTGGAAACACCATATATTTT. Protein: CASSLLSSGNTIYF.